The 20 T cell receptor beta chains presented below share a single source sample, sequenced in a study of shared clonotypes between healthy human individuals. Data came from immunoSEQ multiplex PCR; TCRdb stores just in-frame clones and leaves some out. This table has some 2 million clones, 90% to 95% appearing once. Sequencing was carried out using naive CD4+ T cells sorted from blood. Sample subset: CD45RA+ positively selected. Every receptor here comes from a man younger than 35 in good health.

The rearrangement joins TRBV2 to TRBJ1-4; D is unclear. CDR1 is SNHLY, CDR2 FYNNEI, per germline. Trimming removed 6 bases at V and 3 bases at J, with 8 bases between. This CDR3 is built from 13 residues. In DNA, the CDR3 is TGTGCCAGCAGCAACATCCCTAATGAAAAACTGTTTTTT. Amino acid sequence: CASSNIPNEKLFF.

In DNA form, the CDR3 reads TGTGCCAGCAGCCAAATGGTCCAGATCGGGGGGAACGAGCAGTACTTC. It is translated as CASSQMVQIGGNEQYF. The chain carries TRBV11-2 and TRBJ2-7, with 7 bases identical to TRBD2. With 5 bases clipped from V and 5 bases from J, the junction kept 15 bases outside the gene matches. The germline V gene has CDR1 SGHAT and CDR2 FQNNGV. The CDR3 covers 16 residues.

This chain joins TRBV27 and TRBJ2-7; D unclear. Between the trimmed V and J ends, which lost 2 bases and 6 bases, there was a span of 17 bases. The CDR3 runs 15 residues. Germline loops: CDR1 MNHEY, CDR2 SMNVEV (reference sequence). CDR3 sequence: CASSLTPNPGVEQYF. The DNA of the CDR3 is TGTGCCAGCAGTTTAACTCCCAATCCCGGTGTCGAGCAGTACTTC.

V and J are TRBV4-1 and TRBJ2-5, with 10 bases that match TRBD2. This CDR3 is built from 18 residues. Germline V CDR1 and CDR2: MGHRA, YSYEKL. With 1 base clipped from V and 1 base from J, the junction kept 9 bases outside the gene matches. The CDR3 is CASSQVVAGGLRQETQYF. The CDR3 DNA reads as TGCGCCAGCAGCCAAGTGGTAGCGGGGGGTCTCCGCCAAGAGACCCAGTACTTC.

This rearrangement joins TRBV18 to TRBJ2-3; D is possibly TRBD1 or TRBD2 (5 bases each). The CDR3 covers 11 residues. V was trimmed by 5 bases and J by 14 bases, leaving 14 bases between them. The germline gives CDR1 KGHSH, CDR2 LQKENI. CDR3 DNA: TGTGCCAGCTCATCCGGGACCATCGCGTATTTT. Its translation: CASSSGTIAYF.

The gene calls are TRBV6-5 and TRBJ1-2, with TRBD1 as a possible D gene (6 bases). This CDR3 has 13 amino acids. V was trimmed by 10 bases and J by 4 bases, leaving 16 bases between them. Germline CDR1 MNHEY, CDR2 SVGAGI. The CDR3 here is CATGQTIFYGYTF. DNA for the CDR3: TGTGCCACCGGACAGACTATTTTCTATGGCTACACCTTC.

The J gene is TRBJ1-5, the V gene TRBV28, with unresolved D. Between the trimmed V and J ends, which lost 2 bases and 0 bases, there was a span of 11 bases. Germline-derived CDR1 and CDR2 are MDHEN and SYDVKM. The CDR3 is made up of 16 amino acids. The CDR3 DNA reads as TGTGCCAGCAGTTTAAGAACAACCCGTAGCAATCAGCCCCAGCATTTT. Its translation: CASSLRTTRSNQPQHF.

The chain employs TRBV29-1 and TRBJ1-1, with D perhaps TRBD1 (5 bases). The CDR3 spans 14 residues. V was trimmed by 0 bases and J by 0 bases, leaving 8 bases between them. Germline CDR1 and CDR2: SQVTM and ANQGSEA. The CDR3, as DNA: TGCAGCGTTGAAGAGGGGGGTGTGAACACTGAAGCTTTCTTT. Translating gives CSVEEGGVNTEAFF.

V usage is TRBV19 and J usage is TRBJ1-1, with D possibly being TRBD1 (5 bases). V lost 3 bases and J 10 bases, leaving 12 bases between the germline ends. Germline-derived CDR1 and CDR2 are LNHDA and SQIVND (reference sequence). CDR3 length: 12 residues. The CDR3 coding sequence is TGTGCCAGTAGTATGAGGGGTTCGGCAGCTTTCTTT. Encoded protein: CASSMRGSAAFF.

The chain uses TRBV4-1 and TRBJ2-7; the match to TRBD1 covers 7 bases. J lost 3 bases, V lost 3 bases, and 11 bases had no gene match. This CDR3 region has 16 residues. Germline CDR1 is MGHRA and CDR2 is YSYEKL. The CDR3 sequence: CASSQSPGTVYYEQYF. The CDR3 nucleotides are TGCGCCAGCAGCCAGTCCCCCGGGACAGTTTACTACGAGCAGTACTTC.

This chain connects TRBV10-2 to TRBJ2-7; D might be TRBD1 (5 bases). The germline V gene encodes CDR1 WSHSY and CDR2 SAAADI. The V gene lost 4 bases and the J gene lost 4 bases, with 8 bases spanning the gap. The length of the CDR3 is 12 residues. CDR3 amino acids: CASSVAGYEQYF. In nucleotides, the CDR3 is TGCGCCAGCAGTGTAGCAGGGTACGAGCAGTACTTC.

The rearrangement uses TRBV27 and TRBJ2-2; D unresolved. The CDR3 runs to 14 residues. Trimming shortened V by 2 bases and J by 4 bases, and 8 bases separated the two germline ends. Per germline, CDR1 MNHEY and CDR2 SMNVEV (reference sequence). CDR3 nucleotide sequence: TGTGCCAGCAGTTTAGGCAGAGGCACCGGGGAGCTGTTTTTT. Its protein is CASSLGRGTGELFF.

The chain couples TRBV7-9 to TRBJ1-4; possibly TRBD1 for D (6 bases). The CDR3 length is 17 residues. Germline CDR1 is SEHNR and CDR2 is FQNEAQ (reference sequence). Trimming took 0 bases from V and 4 from J, leaving 15 bases between them. The CDR3 DNA sequence: TGTGCCAGCAGCTTAGCCCTTCGTGACAGGCATAATGAAAAACTGTTTTTT. This sequence encodes CASSLALRDRHNEKLFF.

The chain employs TRBV6-1 and TRBJ1-6; TRBD1 aligns across 11 bases. This CDR3 has 17 amino acids. The germline gives CDR1 MNHNS, CDR2 SASEGT. Losses at the gene ends were 3 bases for V and 9 bases for J; bases not matched to a gene: 10. Here the CDR3 DNA reads TGTGCCAGCAGTGAGGTTTACGGGGACAGGGGGTCTTCACCCCTCCACTTT. Protein: CASSEVYGDRGSSPLHF.

This clone has a single count. V usage is TRBV11-2 and J usage is TRBJ2-5, with 10 bases aligning to TRBD2. V lost 0 bases to trimming and J lost 5 bases; unmatched junction nucleotides: 6. The CDR3 runs to 16 residues. CDR1 is SGHAT, CDR2 FQNNGV, per germline. CDR3 sequence: CASSLESLAGAETQYF. For the CDR3, the DNA is TGTGCCAGCAGCTTAGAATCTCTAGCGGGAGCGGAGACCCAGTACTTC.

The V and J genes are TRBV30 and TRBJ1-5, with no clear D. Trimming left V 0 bases short and J 10 bases short, with 13 bases between. Germline CDR1 is GTSNPN and CDR2 is SVGIG (reference sequence). The CDR3 covers 13 residues. CDR3 coding DNA: TGTGCCTGGAGTGTTACAGAGTTCCTTCCCCAGCATTTT. It encodes CAWSVTEFLPQHF.

This chain uses TRBV4-1 with TRBJ1-1; D perhaps matches TRBD1 (6 bases). This CDR3 region has 14 residues. V was trimmed by 6 bases and J by 2 bases, leaving 13 bases between them. From germline, CDR1 is MGHRA and CDR2 YSYEKL. CDR3 loop: CASRVGAQNTEAFF. CDR3 nucleotide sequence: TGCGCCAGCAGGGTGGGGGCCCAAAACACTGAAGCTTTCTTT.

Concerning this clone: Other DNA sequences in this sample translate to the same CDR3. The chain is built from TRBV29-1 and TRBJ2-3; 11 bases fit TRBD2. V lost 4 bases and J lost 3; bases outside the gene matches: 3. Germline V gives CDR1 SQVTM, CDR2 ANQGSEA. The CDR3 sequence is 14 residues long. The CDR3 region is CSVVLAGGTDTQYF. CDR3 bases: TGCAGCGTTGTGCTAGCGGGGGGTACAGATACGCAGTATTTT.

The chain joins TRBV10-1 to TRBJ1-4; D uncertain. Trimming took off 6 bases at V and 8 bases at J, with 7 bases between the two ends. The length of the CDR3 is 11 residues. From germline, CDR1 is WNHNN and CDR2 SYGVQD (reference sequence). CDR3 coding DNA: TGCGCCAGCAGCGACGGAGAAAAACTGTTTTTT. This encodes CASSDGEKLFF.

The rearrangement joins TRBV19 to TRBJ1-2; 8 nucleotides match TRBD1. V shed 4 bases and J 6 bases; nucleotides not matched to a gene: 7. The CDR3 length is 14 residues. Germline V CDR1 and CDR2: LNHDA, SQIVND (reference sequence). Here the CDR3 reads CASSTRQGHNGYTF. The CDR3 region has the DNA TGTGCCAGTAGTACCCGACAGGGGCATAATGGCTACACCTTC.